This is a list of T cell receptor beta chains from one sample in a study of early T cells in non-severe SARS-CoV-2 infection. TCRdb redid the calling of the 5' RACE reads with MiXCR, one entry per CDR3 protein. The data contain about 48,000 distinct CDR3 sequences, over 5% of them seen just once; the ten biggest clones take up roughly 6.9%. The source material was whole blood, sampled at baseline. Receptor source: an adult who was a healthcare worker with PCR-confirmed SARS-CoV-2 infection or an uninfected control (not recorded which). The CDR3 runs from the conserved cysteine through the conserved F or W. D genes are given only for firm matches. Some rows mark clone size as missing; the rest say once, few, many or name a class of expanded clone.

d_call clone_size j_call v_call cdr3_aa cdr3_nt
- many TRBJ2-6 TRBV12-3/TRBV12-4 CASSIPRLNSGANVLTF TGTGCCAGCAGTATCCCTCGACTGAACTCTGGGGCCAACGTCCTGACTTTC
TRBD1 many TRBJ1-3 TRBV10-2 CASSGDSGNTIYF TGCGCCAGCAGCGGGGACAGCGGAAACACCATATATTTT
TRBD2 many TRBJ2-7 TRBV19 CASSSRTSGSYEQYF TGTGCCAGTAGTTCCCGGACTAGCGGCTCCTACGAGCAGTACTTC
TRBD1 - TRBJ2-7 TRBV6-1 CASSLTGENEQYF TGTGCCAGCAGTCTAACAGGGGAAAACGAGCAGTACTTC
TRBD2 few TRBJ2-1 TRBV11-2 CASSLSVLAGSNEQFF TGTGCCAGCAGCTTATCGGTCCTAGCGGGGTCCAATGAGCAGTTCTTC
- - TRBJ2-6 TRBV7-8 CASSSVGPSGANVLTF TGTGCCAGCAGCTCGGTAGGGCCCTCTGGGGCCAACGTCCTGACTTTC
- - TRBJ2-3 TRBV4-3 CASSQGQGGEDTQYF TGCGCCAGCAGCCAAGGCCAGGGGGGCGAGGATACGCAGTATTTT
TRBD1 few TRBJ1-3 TRBV12-3/TRBV12-4 CANRGGFGNTIYF TGTGCCAACAGAGGGGGCTTTGGAAACACCATATATTTT
- - TRBJ2-1 TRBV7-9 CASSTSGYGQFF TGTGCCAGCAGCACCAGCGGGTACGGGCAGTTCTTC
- many TRBJ1-2 TRBV29-1 CSVDGSFNYGYTF TGCAGCGTTGATGGCAGCTTTAACTATGGCTACACCTTC
TRBD1 - TRBJ1-2 TRBV18 CASSPQRTGGAYGYTF TGTGCCAGCTCACCACAACGGACAGGGGGCGCGTATGGCTACACCTTC
TRBD1 few TRBJ2-6 TRBV6-1 CASRRTGRSGANVLTF TGTGCCAGCAGAAGGACAGGGCGGTCTGGGGCCAACGTCCTGACTTTC
- - TRBJ1-1 TRBV5-6 CASSLAGAGSEAFF TGTGCCAGCAGCTTGGCTGGGGCCGGGAGTGAAGCTTTCTTT
TRBD1 - TRBJ1-2 TRBV10-3 CAISESPPGQGPGYTF TGTGCCATCAGTGAGTCACCCCCGGGACAGGGCCCCGGCTACACCTTC
TRBD2 many TRBJ2-1 TRBV4-2 CASSQGLAGFNEQFF TGTGCCAGCAGCCAAGGACTAGCGGGCTTCAATGAGCAGTTCTTC
- many TRBJ2-4 TRBV20-1 CSASFKDRLDVQYF TGCAGTGCTAGTTTTAAAGACCGCCTGGACGTTCAGTACTTC
- many TRBJ1-1 TRBV4-1 CASSLLGSPNTEAFF TGCGCCAGCAGTCTTTTGGGTTCCCCTAACACTGAAGCTTTCTTT
- - TRBJ2-6 TRBV28 CASRDSGANVLTF TGTGCCAGCAGGGATTCTGGGGCCAACGTCCTGACTTTC
- few TRBJ1-1 TRBV28 CASVWPGTAEAFF TGTGCCAGCGTTTGGCCCGGGACGGCAGAAGCTTTCTTT
- few TRBJ1-1 TRBV20-1 CSAHHGPTEAFF TGCAGTGCCCACCACGGGCCCACTGAAGCTTTCTTT
- many TRBJ2-5 TRBV9 CASSVGTNQETQYF TGTGCCAGCAGCGTAGGGACTAACCAAGAGACCCAGTACTTC
- many TRBJ1-5 TRBV6-6 CASSSLIRDQPQHF TGTGCCAGCAGTTCCCTCATAAGGGATCAGCCCCAGCATTTT
TRBD1 many TRBJ2-7 TRBV6-1 CASSKTGGQYEQYF TGTGCCAGCAGCAAGACAGGGGGCCAGTACGAGCAGTACTTC
TRBD1 few TRBJ1-1 TRBV20-1 CSASAGGPAGPEAFF TGCAGTGCTAGTGCAGGGGGCCCCGCGGGACCTGAAGCTTTCTTT
TRBD1 - TRBJ1-6 TRBV7-2 CASSPDRDRYSPLHF TGTGCCAGCAGCCCCGACCGGGACAGATATTCACCCCTCCACTTT
TRBD1 - TRBJ2-7 TRBV5-5 CASSSSGQFAYEQYF TGTGCCAGCAGCTCCTCGGGACAGTTCGCCTACGAGCAGTACTTC
- - TRBJ2-5 TRBV5-1 CASSVQQETQYF TGCGCCAGCAGCGTGCAGCAAGAGACCCAGTACTTC
TRBD2 - TRBJ2-5 TRBV6-1 CASSESPFSSGQETQYF TGTGCCAGCAGTGAAAGCCCTTTTTCTAGCGGCCAAGAGACCCAGTACTTC
- few TRBJ2-7 TRBV29-1 CSFSPGTYEQYF TGCAGTTTCTCCCCGGGAACCTACGAGCAGTACTTC
TRBD2 many TRBJ2-3 TRBV7-9 CASQTLAGGTDTQYF TGTGCCAGCCAAACTCTGGCGGGGGGCACAGATACGCAGTATTTT
- few TRBJ2-5 TRBV14 CASSRQGGEETQYF TGTGCCAGCAGCAGACAGGGAGGGGAAGAGACCCAGTACTTC
- many TRBJ2-1 TRBV2 CASRRTSSYNEQFF TGTGCCAGCAGACGGACAAGCTCCTACAATGAGCAGTTCTTC
- many TRBJ2-2 TRBV24-1 CATSQGGRRNTGELFF TGTGCCACCAGTCAGGGGGGGAGGCGGAACACCGGGGAGCTGTTTTTT
- few TRBJ2-4 TRBV7-9 CASSYSVDIQYF TGTGCCAGCAGCTATTCAGTGGACATTCAGTACTTC
TRBD1 many TRBJ1-2 TRBV28 CASSVNEGARSYTF TGTGCCAGCAGTGTCAACGAGGGGGCGAGAAGCTACACCTTC
- - TRBJ2-5 TRBV2 CASSEWGDQYF TGTGCCAGCAGTGAATGGGGAGACCAGTACTTC
- - TRBJ2-2 TRBV19 CASSISYDTGELFF TGTGCCAGTAGTATAAGCTACGACACCGGGGAGCTGTTTTTT
- many TRBJ2-1 TRBV5-6 CASSSFNEQFF TGTGCCAGCAGCTCATTCAATGAGCAGTTCTTC
TRBD2 - TRBJ2-7 TRBV29-1 CSVSRTSVDEQYF TGCAGCGTCTCACGGACTAGCGTCGACGAGCAGTACTTC
- few TRBJ2-3 TRBV6-1 CASGGSTYSTDTQYF TGTGCCAGCGGCGGAAGTACCTATAGCACAGATACGCAGTATTTT
- - TRBJ2-7 TRBV6-1 CASSEGPPSSYEQYF TGTGCCAGCAGTGAAGGGCCTCCGAGCTCCTACGAGCAGTACTTC